This entry describes one T cell receptor beta chain. The antigen it binds to is not known. No base quality information exists; no much larger clone differs at one position. The sample is drawn from a study of cytomegalovirus exposure and HLA in healthy donors (TCRdb year 2017). Regarding the research as a whole: An earlier analysis of fewer than 750 of the donors reported approximately 300 Gb of sequence data and 117 million unique TCR beta sequences obtained from about 179 million T cells. An early release that covered about 600 HLA-typed donors contained about 300 gigabases of sequencing data and tens of millions of unique TCR sequences. Of the roughly 390 genotyped donors, over 70% fell in the genetic ancestry cluster associated with self-reported Caucasian donors. The aim of the study was to test whether cataloging public T cell receptors could identify signatures of past pathogen exposure. The study used immunosequencing to profile the T cell repertoires of more than 650 subjects and linked those repertoires to cytomegalovirus serostatus. A separate validation cohort of 100 to 150 different subjects was used in addition to the roughly 640-subject first cohort. To predict cytomegalovirus infection status, the study combined high-throughput TCR immunosequencing, statistical association of individual TCRs with disease status, and machine learning. A later analysis re-examined previously published TCR beta repertoires from roughly 720 donors and added high-resolution HLA genotyping to investigate patterns of TCR occurrence. The later analysis used no new phenotypic data to find candidate immune exposures, relying instead on TCR beta sequences and their occurrence across donors. An earlier analysis of around 640 of the donors used high-throughput TCR beta sequencing to judge whether each TCR beta V gene segment behaved as functional or pseudogenic. Donor age, sex, ethnicity and CMV serostatus were collected together with the repertoire data. Genome-wide SNP genotypes for about 60% of the roughly 700 donors were used in a later genetic analysis, which treated that subset as a discovery cohort. All discovery cohort repertoires had been generated using a single sequencing platform. Both class I and class II loci were covered by HLA typing, at four-digit resolution. The number of donors typed differed by locus, with roughly 629-640 for A, B, C, DRB1 and DQB1, roughly 520 for DQA1, 600 to 610 for DPA1, and over 400 for DPB1. Four or five DR-DQ haplotypes were treated as single units for association and clustering because of strong linkage in the cohort. Among approximately 370 genotyped donors of the cohort, an average of around 240,000 unique TCR beta nucleotide sequences was sequenced per donor, of which 15% to 20% were non-productive. The research as a whole found: In a later analysis, several top co-occurrence clusters were reported to appear linked to parvovirus B19, influenza, CMV and Epstein-Barr virus. Presence/absence analyses assumed roughly uniform sequencing depth across donors, an assumption that may not hold. Most TCR sequences were observed very rarely across donors, whereas some public TCRs were present in many individuals. Correlated functional status among segregating V segments might reflect linkage disequilibrium, but an unknown experimental factor could not be ruled out. In an earlier analysis of some 500 of the donors, most TCR beta V segments appeared in productive rearrangements about 90% or about 30% of the time, broadly matching IMGT annotations. The classifier was reported to diagnose cytomegalovirus status with high specificity and sensitivity in both the original cohort and the validation cohort. A group of highly shared sequence variants was considered likely to be a technical artifact of the sequencing pipeline. An association between a missense DCLRE1C variant and V-gene and J-gene trimming of TCR beta chains was found in a later genetic analysis and replicated in an independent cohort. Specific HLA alleles were associated with 15,000 to 20,000 TCR beta sequences at a false discovery rate of 0.05 in a later analysis. A further reported finding was that TCR beta sequences accurately predicted the HLA-A and HLA-B alleles for most subjects in the first cohort. Compared with equally common non-associated chains, HLA-associated TCR beta chains in a later analysis were more clonally expanded and had lower generation probabilities. It was suggested by the authors that the approach could potentially be generalized to other disease states and immunological phenotypes. This cohort had only TCR beta chains sequenced, and the lack of alpha or paired-chain data limited which features could be detected. The only immune exposure information available for the cohort was CMV serostatus. When HLA alleles, especially DR and DQ, strongly co-occurred, attributing TCR associations to individual alleles was difficult. A total of 150 or so TCR beta chains were listed by the study as associated with cytomegalovirus. In vitro tests confirmed that a few of the cytomegalovirus-associated TCR beta chains recognize cytomegalovirus antigens. The 87-base-pair reads could not distinguish some IMGT-functional V segments, including TRBV6-2 and TRBV6-3, so those segments were excluded. Compared with the roughly 700-donor mean, donors in an Asian-associated ancestry cluster had fewer N-insertions in productive TCRs, according to a later genetic analysis. In a later analysis, the rate of TCR association differed among HLA loci, with DRB1 alleles having the most associated TCRs and HLA-C alleles having the fewest. Because counts were too low, about 18 rarely observed V segments, including chromosome 9 orphons, were excluded from the earlier analysis of some 590 of the donors. Because some donors lacked HLA typing at each locus, the association tests relied only on the typed subset. In a later analysis, most CMV-associated TCR beta chains were found to appear HLA-restricted, with HLA associations seemingly driven largely by CMV exposure.

Libraries were constructed by the immunoSEQ multiplex PCR assay. For the multiplex PCR, a mixture combining 60 forward primers for TCR Vbeta segments and 13 reverse primers for TCR Jbeta segments was used. The CDR3 region of rearranged TCR beta genes was amplified from genomic DNA with a multiplex PCR assay. The Illumina HiSeq System was used to sequence the amplified TCR beta libraries as 87-base-pair reads. The study's own analysis went as follows. A later analysis counted about 76 million unique TCR beta chains across the 500 to 850 repertoires, and some 11 million of these chains were shared by at least two donors. To remove PCR and sequencing errors, raw reads were error-corrected and collapsed into unique sequences using a nearest-neighbor algorithm that merged closely related sequences. Alignment of CDR3 sequences to IMGT reference sequences was used to assign V, D and J gene segments. For a sequence to be retained, at least a six-nucleotide match to both a V gene segment and a J gene segment was required. A rearrangement counted as productive if the CDR3 had no stop codons and remained in frame with V and J, and every other rearrangement counted as non-productive. Following IMGT convention, CDR3 was defined as the stretch from the second conserved V-encoded cysteine to the conserved J-encoded phenylalanine. Sequences without an unambiguous match to a single V gene segment were excluded from the earlier analysis of almost 600 of the donors. In an earlier analysis of some 590 of the donors, V segments were called functional above 56.7% productive rearrangements and were called segregating when the between-donor standard deviation exceeded 5%. A statistical classification framework was built to diagnose cytomegalovirus status from the catalog of TCR beta chain sequences. A later analysis assigned V and J genes by comparing TCR nucleotide sequences with IMGT/GENE-DB human TR gene sequences. The TCRdist pipeline was used in a later analysis to assign CDR3 sequences and most-parsimonious VDJ recombination scenarios. In a later analysis, each TCR beta chain was defined by its CDR3 amino acid sequence together with its V-gene family, and reads without a unique V-gene family were excluded. In a later analysis, some 600 highly shared, low-generation-probability nucleotide sequences were removed to address suspected cross-contamination and a sequencing artifact. In a later analysis, a clonal expansion index for each public chain was calculated from normalized within-repertoire ranks of inferred template counts. A later analysis computed generation probabilities with a VDJ recombination model fitted to out-of-frame rearrangements, and checked the results against IGoR. In a later analysis, hypergeometric tests were used to score TCR-TCR, TCR-HLA and TCR-CMV co-occurrence, with a repertoire-size bias correction applied to TCR pairs. A later analysis estimated false discovery rates by permuting HLA or CMV assignments 20 times. In a later analysis, co-occurring TCRs were grouped with DBSCAN, and TCRdist sequence similarity was added when clustering was performed within HLA-allele-positive subsets. Co-occurrence clustering excluded repertoires with fewer than 30,000 or more than 120,000 public chains, plus five with anomalous nucleotide sharing. In TCRdb, the immuneACCESS table is reduced to in-frame sequences with V and J assigned. These tables do not hold every clone; where another copy was compared, an unresolved V gene accounts for under half, and the others remain unexplained. V and J calls and clone size come straight from that table; D and trimming were deduced from the DNA. In this sample the table shows 140,000 to 150,000 clones, about 80% of which occur a single time. Clones ranked in the top ten supply around 10% of the sample.

The cohort comprised 710 or so healthy bone marrow donors. Cohort members were all nominally healthy when sampled, although unrecorded immune exposures were likely present. The donor tested CMV seropositive and was one of the 289 seropositive cohort members. Every donor gave a peripheral blood sample, and the peripheral blood mononuclear cells from that sample were used for TCR beta sequencing. Genomic DNA was extracted from the blood cell samples with the Qiagen DNeasy Blood Extraction Kit. From cysteine to phenylalanine, the CDR3 is 14 amino acids long. Of all the DNA, just the CDR3 is kept, 42 bases in frame from base 1. The germline V gene (reference sequence) yields SGHNT for CDR1 and YYREEE for CDR2. From V the trimming removes 10 bases and from J it removes 1 base, while the gene matches leave 7 bases of the junction unaccounted for.

The rearrangement combines TRBV5-4 with TRBJ2-5; TRBD1 agrees with 10 junctional bases. What was sequenced was PBMCs. The clonotype originates from a woman aged 60-75 years in good health and CMV-seropositive. The DNA reads TGTGCCGGAACGGACAGGGGGGCCCAAGAGACCCAGTACTTC. Its coded protein is CAGTDRGAQETQYF. With the rest looked up from the reference TRBV5-4 and TRBJ2-5 genes rather than sequenced, the full variable domain is ETGVTQSPTHLIKTRGQQVTLRCSSQSGHNTVSWYQQALGQGPQFIFQYYREEENGRGNFPPRFSGLQFPNYSSELNVNALELDDSALYLCAGTDRGAQETQYFGPGTRLLVL.